This entry lists 27 T cell receptor beta chains sequenced from one sample in a study of cytomegalovirus exposure and HLA in healthy donors. PCR employed 60 Vbeta and 13 Jbeta primers. Data came from immunoSEQ multiplex PCR; TCRdb stores just in-frame clones and leaves some out. The repertoire consists of around 99,000 clones, with about 74% occurring once and the leading ten covering approximately 14%. Material: PBMCs. Receptor source: a woman in her thirties or forties in good health and CMV-seropositive.

Comment on this clone: At one end the junction does not follow the germline gene, possibly because of a read error. The V call is TRBV5-4, the J call TRBJ2-7; TRBD1 agrees at 9 bases. The V gene's germline CDR1 is SGHNT and CDR2 YYREEE (reference sequence). There are 15 residues in the CDR3. CDR3 DNA: TGTGCCAGCAGTTTGGAACAGGGGGCTTGGAACGAGCAGTACTTC. This codes for CASSLEQGAWNEQYF.

V is TRBV19 and J is TRBJ1-5, with 10 bases matching TRBD1. Germline V gene lookup returns CDR1 LNHDA and CDR2 SQIVND (reference sequence). The length of the CDR3 is 13 residues. J was trimmed by 6 bases and V by 8 bases; bases with no gene match: 4. The CDR3 loop is CASDRGQAQPQHF. CDR3 nucleotides: TGTGCCAGTGACAGGGGGCAGGCTCAGCCCCAGCATTTT.

V and J are TRBV4-1 and TRBJ2-1; tentatively, D is TRBD2 (6 bases). Germline V lookup: CDR1 MGHRA, CDR2 YSYEKL. This CDR3 has 18 residues. Trimming took 0 bases from V and 2 from J, leaving 17 bases between them. CDR3 bases: TGCGCCAGCAGCCAAGATACGGCGGGGAGGCCCCCCTACAATGAGCAGTTCTTC. Translating gives CASSQDTAGRPPYNEQFF.

This rearrangement joins TRBV18 to TRBJ1-2; 9 bases agree with TRBD1. Germline-derived CDR1 and CDR2 are KGHSH and LQKENI. V dropped 3 bases and J dropped 4; count of bases not matched to a gene: 3. CDR3 length: 14 residues. The CDR3 spells CASSPDRGTYGYTF. CDR3 nucleotide sequence: TGTGCCAGCTCACCTGACAGGGGGACCTATGGCTACACCTTC.

V is TRBV5-1 and J is TRBJ1-1; D gene unclear. Germline V lookup: CDR1 SGHRS, CDR2 YFSETQ. V lost 2 bases to trimming and J lost 4 bases, with 9 bases between them. The CDR3 is 13 residues long. The CDR3 DNA sequence: TGCGCCAGCAGCTTCCTAGAAGGCACTGAAGCTTTCTTT. Translation: CASSFLEGTEAFF. The full variable domain, rest sourced from reference TRBV5-1 and TRBJ1-1, is KAGVTQTPRYLIKTRGQQVTLSCSPISGHRSVSWYQQTPGQGLQFLFEYFSETQRNKGNFPGRFSGRQFSNSRSEMNVSTLELGDSALYLCASSFLEGTEAFFGQGTRLTVV.

The V gene is TRBV6-1, the J gene TRBJ2-5, with 8 positions matching TRBD1. The CDR3 contains 13 residues. Looked up from germline, CDR1 is MNHNS and CDR2 is SASEGT. J lost 3 bases, V lost 3 bases, and 0 bases had no gene match. CDR3 protein: CASSEDREETQYF. The CDR3 DNA reads TGTGCCAGCAGTGAGGACAGGGAAGAGACCCAGTACTTC.

The chain couples TRBV6-5 to TRBJ1-2; D may be TRBD1 (6 bases). Trimming left V 6 bases short and J 6 bases short, with 14 bases between. The germline V gene encodes CDR1 MNHEY and CDR2 SVGAGI. This CDR3 region has 13 residues. Here the CDR3 reads CASRQGIPDGYTF. In nucleotides, the CDR3 is TGTGCCAGCAGACAGGGTATCCCGGATGGCTACACCTTC.

The chain recombines TRBV5-4 with TRBJ1-1, with D possibly being TRBD1 (6 bases). V was cut by 4 bases and J by 1 base, with 11 bases left in between. The CDR3 contains 14 residues. CDR1 and CDR2 from the germline V gene are SGHNT and YYREEE (reference sequence). CDR3 sequence: CASSPGGQNTEAFF. The CDR3 region has the DNA TGTGCCAGCAGCCCGGGGGGACAGAACACTGAAGCTTTCTTT.

This chain connects TRBV5-6 to TRBJ2-7; 11 bases line up with TRBD1. The CDR3 spans 14 residues. Germline lookup yields CDR1 SGHDT and CDR2 YYEEEE. V lost 4 bases to trimming and J lost 2 bases; unmatched junction nucleotides: 2. CDR3 DNA sequence: TGTGCCAGCAGCCCGGGACAGGGGGCCTACGAGCAGTACTTC. Its translation is CASSPGQGAYEQYF.

This chain uses TRBV18 with TRBJ2-7; possible D gene TRBD2, 6 bases. The CDR3 has 12 residues. CDR1 KGHSH and CDR2 LQKENI come from the germline V gene. Trimming removed 3 bases from V and 7 bases from J, with 10 bases in between. This CDR3 is CASSPDGGEQYF. CDR3 nucleotide sequence: TGTGCCAGCTCACCTGACGGGGGAGAGCAGTACTTC. The full variable domain, with the rest looked up from reference TRBV18 and TRBJ2-7, is NAGVMQNPRHLVRRRGQEARLRCSPMKGHSHVYWYRQLPEEGLKFMVYLQKENIIDESGMPKERFSAEFPKEGPSILRIQQVVRGDSAAYFCASSPDGGEQYFGPGTRLTVT.

In this sample, this clone turned up a few times. V gene TRBV6-1 combines with J gene TRBJ1-2; 8 bases are shared with TRBD1. This CDR3 has 15 residues. Germline trimming cut 3 bases from V and 4 bases from J; bases unmatched to any gene: 7. Germline CDR1 MNHNS, CDR2 SASEGT. This CDR3 reads CASSDPGQDSYGYTF. The CDR3 coding sequence is TGTGCCAGCAGTGACCCGGGACAGGACAGCTATGGCTACACCTTC.

The chain couples TRBV29-1 to TRBJ1-1; D gene uncertain. Germline CDR1 is SQVTM and CDR2 is ANQGSEA. The V gene lost 1 base and the J gene lost 1 base, with 4 bases spanning the gap. CDR3 length equals 12 residues. CDR3 amino acids: CSVEGKNTEAFF. The CDR3 DNA follows: TGCAGCGTTGAAGGTAAGAACACTGAAGCTTTCTTT.

This chain links TRBV2 with TRBJ2-7, with 12 bases that match TRBD1. The V and J ends lost 5 bases and 7 bases, in that order; junction bases with no gene match: 12. CDR1 is SNHLY, CDR2 FYNNEI, per germline. This CDR3 is built from 16 residues. The CDR3 protein is CASSFFRDRGRREQYF. CDR3 coding DNA: TGTGCCAGCAGTTTCTTTAGGGACAGGGGGCGTCGAGAGCAGTACTTC.

The chain carries TRBV2 and TRBJ1-5; D gene unclear. This CDR3 comprises 15 residues. The V and J ends lost 1 base and 6 bases respectively, with 13 bases between them. Germline V gene sequence: CDR1 SNHLY, CDR2 FYNNEI. The CDR3 is CASSEGTTRGQPQHF. The CDR3 nucleotides read TGTGCCAGCAGTGAAGGGACCACCCGGGGTCAGCCCCAGCATTTT.

The rearrangement links TRBV4-1 to TRBJ1-1, with TRBD1 as a possible D gene (5 bases). Germline V lookup: CDR1 MGHRA, CDR2 YSYEKL. This CDR3 has 13 amino acids. Trimming pared 5 bases from V and 4 bases from J, leaving 11 bases between. The CDR3 sequence: CASSWDSSTEAFF. The CDR3 DNA reads TGCGCCAGCAGCTGGGACTCCTCCACTGAAGCTTTCTTT.

The rearrangement joins TRBV2 to TRBJ2-5, with 7 bases lining up with TRBD1. Per the germline V gene, CDR1 is SNHLY and CDR2 is FYNNEI. The CDR3 sequence is 14 residues long. Trimming at V came to 11 bases and at J to 1 base, leaving 10 bases not matched to a gene. The CDR3 region is CAGPDRPPQETQYF. CDR3 nucleotides: TGTGCCGGCCCGGACAGGCCGCCCCAAGAGACCCAGTACTTC.

This clone was observed a few times. The J gene is TRBJ2-7, the V gene TRBV10-3; D possibly corresponds to TRBD1 (6 bases). V was shortened by 3 bases and J by 7 bases, with 16 bases between the two germline ends. Per germline, CDR1 ENHRY and CDR2 SYGVKD. The CDR3 runs 14 residues. This CDR3 reads CAISEQGSTLEQYF. The CDR3 region has the DNA TGTGCCATCAGTGAACAGGGATCTACGTTAGAGCAGTACTTC.

J is TRBJ2-1 and V is TRBV10-2; D possibly corresponds to TRBD2 (6 bases). CDR3 length: 15 amino acids. V was pared by 2 bases and J by 0 bases, with 8 bases between. Germline CDR1 and CDR2: WSHSY and SAAADI. The CDR3 region is CASSERGTSYNEQFF. The CDR3, as DNA: TGCGCCAGCAGTGAGCGGGGGACCTCCTACAATGAGCAGTTCTTC.

J is TRBJ1-4 and V is TRBV30; D is unresolved. V lost 0 bases to trimming and J lost 4 bases, with 9 bases between them. This CDR3 region has 14 residues. The germline CDR1 and CDR2 sequences are GTSNPN and SVGIG (reference sequence). CDR3 bases: TGTGCCTGGAGTGTAGATCAGTTTAATGAAAAACTGTTTTTT. The encoded protein is CAWSVDQFNEKLFF.

The gene calls are TRBV10-2 and TRBJ2-5; 8 bases map to TRBD1. The ends lost 3 bases at V and 5 bases at J; junction bases unmatched: 11. This CDR3 spans 16 amino acids. Looked up from germline, CDR1 is WSHSY and CDR2 is SAAADI. The DNA for the CDR3 is TGCGCCAGCAGTGACCCGGACAGGGCCGGTGGGGAGACCCAGTACTTC. It yields the protein CASSDPDRAGGETQYF.

In its sample, this clone was seen a few times. The genes are TRBV2 and TRBJ1-3; D gene unclear. This CDR3 comprises 14 residues. Trimming took 7 bases from V and 4 from J, leaving 14 bases between them. Germline-derived CDR1 and CDR2 are SNHLY and FYNNEI. The CDR3 sequence: CASMKLTRGNTIYF. CDR3 DNA sequence: TGTGCCAGCATGAAACTTACGAGGGGAAACACCATATATTTT. The entire variable domain, with the rest obtained from reference TRBV2 and TRBJ1-3, is as follows: EPEVTQTPSHQVTQMGQEVILRCVPISNHLYFYWYRQILGQKVEFLVSFYNNEISEKSEIFDDQFSVERPDGSNFTLKIRSTKLEDSAMYFCASMKLTRGNTIYFGEGSWLTVV.

CDR3 region: CASSLSPRQGHTF. The CDR3 DNA reads as TGTGCCAGCAGCTTAAGCCCCAGACAGGGCCACACCTTC. The chain joins TRBV7-2 to TRBJ1-2; 7 positions match TRBD1. After removal of 2 bases from V and 12 bases from J, the junction contained 9 bases not matched to a gene. From germline, CDR1 is SGHTA and CDR2 FQGNSA. There are 13 residues in the CDR3.

A single count supports this clone. V usage is TRBV30 and J usage is TRBJ1-5; TRBD1 might be the D (5 bases). CDR3 size: 15 residues. The V gene lost 0 bases and the J gene lost 7 bases, with 16 bases spanning the gap. Germline CDR1 and CDR2: GTSNPN and SVGIG (reference sequence). This chain's CDR3 is CAWSVRGQGGQPQHF. In DNA, the CDR3 is TGTGCCTGGAGTGTACGTGGGCAGGGTGGGCAGCCCCAGCATTTT.

The J gene is TRBJ1-2, the V gene TRBV5-1, with D hard to call. CDR1 SGHRS and CDR2 YFSETQ come from the germline V gene. The CDR3 has 12 residues. The ends were cut back, 1 base at V and 6 bases at J, with 7 bases in the middle. CDR3 residues: CASSLPGDGYTF. The DNA of the CDR3 is TGCGCCAGCAGCTTGCCCGGGGATGGCTACACCTTC.

The chain is built from TRBV4-2 and TRBJ2-2; D might be TRBD2 (5 bases). Trimming cost V 0 bases and J 2 bases, with 7 bases left between them. This CDR3 is built from 15 residues. Per germline, CDR1 LGHNA and CDR2 YNFKEQ. The CDR3 bases are TGTGCCAGCAGCCAAGAGGCGGGTAACACCGGGGAGCTGTTTTTT. It codes for CASSQEAGNTGELFF.

The gene calls are TRBV4-2 and TRBJ2-5; 10 bases line up with TRBD2. Germline CDR1 is LGHNA and CDR2 is YNFKEQ. The CDR3 is 15 residues long. Trimming removed 2 bases from V and 5 bases from J; junction bases left unmatched: 5. The CDR3 DNA reads TGTGCCAGCAGCCAAAAAGCGGGGGGGATGGAGACCCAGTACTTC. As protein: CASSQKAGGMETQYF.

On this clone: Relative to the germline gene, one junction end is altered; a read error may explain this. CDR3 sequence reads: CASSSGWGLQETQYF. CDR3 DNA sequence: TGTGCTAGCAGCTCTGGATGGGGGCTTCAAGAGACCCAGTACTTC. The rearrangement joins TRBV7-7 to TRBJ2-5, with D possibly being TRBD1 (6 bases). This CDR3 region has 15 residues. Germline values: CDR1 SSHAT, CDR2 FNYEAQ (reference sequence).